This entry lists 30 T cell receptor beta chains sequenced from one sample in a study of blood T cell repertoires in COVID-19. Libraries were prepared by immunoSEQ multiplex PCR; TCRdb keeps only in-frame clonotypes and omits some of them. The repertoire holds about 80,000 clones, with around 88% as singletons. The sample was peripheral blood. These receptors all come from a man in his thirties or forties with acute or convalescent COVID-19.

The table lists this clone with a few counts. The chain combines TRBV7-6 with TRBJ1-3, with D possibly matching TRBD1 (6 bases). Deletions cut 5 bases from V and 4 bases from J, with 18 bases between. Looked up from germline, CDR1 is SGHVS and CDR2 is FNYEAQ. The CDR3 has 16 residues. The chain's CDR3 is CASSATQGLPGNTIYF. The CDR3 nucleotides are TGTGCCAGCAGCGCCACACAGGGTCTACCCGGAAACACCATATATTTT. Full variable domain (rest looked up from reference TRBV7-6 and TRBJ1-3): GAGVSQSPRYKVTKRGQDVALRCDPISGHVSLYWYRQALGQGPEFLTYFNYEAQQDKSGLPNDRFSAERPEGSISTLTIQRTEQRDSAMYRCASSATQGLPGNTIYFGEGSWLTVV.

On this clone itself: The junction and the germline gene differ at one end; a read error may be behind it. V is TRBV7-9 and J is TRBJ2-7; the match to TRBD2 covers 11 bases. Germline values: CDR1 SEHNR, CDR2 FQNEAQ (reference sequence). CDR3 length equals 14 residues. The CDR3 here is CASSIAGGSYEQYF. In DNA, the CDR3 is TGTGCCAGCAGCATAGCGGGAGGGTCCTACGAGCAGTACTTC. The whole variable domain, filled in from reference TRBV7-9 and TRBJ2-7, reads DTGVSQNPRHKITKRGQNVTFRCDPISEHNRLYWYRQTLGQGPEFLTYFQNEAQLEKSRLLSDRFSAERPKGSFSTLEIQRTEQGDSAMYLCASSIAGGSYEQYFGPGTRLTVT.

This clone was picked up one time. The V gene is TRBV19, the J gene TRBJ2-3; D gene unclear. CDR1 and CDR2 (germline): LNHDA, SQIVND (reference sequence). V dropped 5 bases and J dropped 2 bases, with 14 bases sitting between them. The CDR3 extends over 15 amino acids. CDR3 nucleotide sequence: TGTGCCAGTAGTCTCTTAGCCCTAAACACAGATACGCAGTATTTT. Translation gives CASSLLALNTDTQYF.

The V gene is TRBV5-6, the J gene TRBJ2-3; perhaps TRBD2 as D (5 bases). V was clipped by 2 bases and J by 5 bases, with 15 bases between them. The germline V gene encodes CDR1 SGHDT and CDR2 YYEEEE. This CDR3 region has 15 residues. CDR3 coding DNA: TGTGCCAGCAGCTTACCCAGGCTCAGCGGAGATACGCAGTATTTT. Amino acids: CASSLPRLSGDTQYF.

V gene TRBV18 combines with J gene TRBJ1-1; 7 nucleotides align to TRBD1. V shed 4 bases and J 0 bases; nucleotides not matched to a gene: 5. CDR1 and CDR2 from the germline V gene are KGHSH and LQKENI. The CDR3 contains 15 residues. The CDR3 loop reads CASSQRTGVNTEAFF. CDR3 sequence (DNA): TGTGCCAGCTCACAACGGACAGGAGTGAACACTGAAGCTTTCTTT. The entire variable domain, with the rest obtained from reference TRBV18 and TRBJ1-1, is as follows: NAGVMQNPRHLVRRRGQEARLRCSPMKGHSHVYWYRQLPEEGLKFMVYLQKENIIDESGMPKERFSAEFPKEGPSILRIQQVVRGDSAAYFCASSQRTGVNTEAFFGQGTRLTVV.

The rearrangement links TRBV6-1 to TRBJ1-2, with 10 bases matching TRBD1. Germline-derived CDR1 and CDR2 are MNHNS and SASEGT. J gave up 4 bases and V 1 base, and 0 bases lay outside the gene matches. The CDR3 is 14 amino acids. The DNA of the CDR3 is TGTGCCAGCAGTGAAGGGACAGGGGGCTATGGCTACACCTTC. This encodes CASSEGTGGYGYTF.

This chain uses TRBV28 with TRBJ2-1, with TRBD2 identical over 8 bases. This CDR3 has 15 residues. With 5 bases clipped from V and 4 bases from J, the junction kept 7 bases outside the gene matches. CDR1 is MDHEN, CDR2 SYDVKM, per germline. CDR3 residues: CASSPVRGGYNEQFF. The CDR3 DNA sequence: TGTGCCAGCAGTCCCGTTCGGGGGGGATACAATGAGCAGTTCTTC.

This sequence joins TRBV12-5 and TRBJ2-1; maybe TRBD2 (6 bases). Germline V lookup: CDR1 LGHNT, CDR2 FRNRAP. Trimming pared 5 bases from V and 5 bases from J, leaving 16 bases between. The CDR3 contains 15 residues. CDR3 in DNA: TGTGCTAGTGGTCTAACCCCCCGGGAGAACAATGAGCAGTTCTTC. Its protein is CASGLTPRENNEQFF.

The genes are TRBV2 and TRBJ1-5, with TRBD1 identical over 9 bases. V trimming: 6 bases; J trimming: 5 bases; junction bases outside the gene matches: 5. Germline lookup yields CDR1 SNHLY and CDR2 FYNNEI. The CDR3 spans 14 residues. The chain's CDR3 is CASSLTGGDQPQHF. The CDR3, as DNA: TGTGCCAGCAGCTTGACAGGGGGGGATCAGCCCCAGCATTTT.

This sequence joins TRBV19 and TRBJ2-5; 8 bases agree with TRBD2. Germline CDR1 reads LNHDA; CDR2 reads SQIVND (reference sequence). The CDR3 length is 17 residues. J was trimmed by 0 bases and V by 0 bases; bases with no gene match: 6. In DNA form, the CDR3 reads TGTGCCAGTAGTATAGATTTACTAGCGGCCAACCAAGAGACCCAGTACTTC. Translated: CASSIDLLAANQETQYF.

The chain carries TRBV5-1 and TRBJ1-2; TRBD1 matches 8 bases. The CDR3 is 13 residues long. Germline V gene lookup returns CDR1 SGHRS and CDR2 YFSETQ. V lost 2 bases, J lost 6 bases, and 3 bases stayed unmatched. The CDR3 here is CASSFGQGDGYTF. The DNA for the CDR3 is TGCGCCAGCAGCTTCGGACAGGGAGATGGCTACACCTTC.

This clone was seen only once. The chain joins TRBV4-1 to TRBJ2-3, with 14 nucleotides matching TRBD2. Germline CDR1 reads MGHRA; CDR2 reads YSYEKL. This CDR3 has 22 residues. V shed 0 bases, J shed 3 bases, and the junction held 17 bases outside the gene matches. In DNA, the CDR3 is TGCGCCAGCAGCCAAGAAGGCCAGGGTCGACTAGCGGGAGGGCCGGGGACAGATACGCAGTATTTT. Translation gives CASSQEGQGRLAGGPGTDTQYF.

This chain uses TRBV19 with TRBJ1-1; D is perhaps TRBD1 (6 bases). This CDR3 region has 14 residues. V lost 7 bases to trimming and J lost 2 bases, with 14 bases between them. CDR1 and CDR2 from the germline V gene are LNHDA and SQIVND (reference sequence). CDR3 region: CASNPDGGNTEAFF. The CDR3 coding sequence is TGTGCCAGTAACCCCGATGGGGGCAACACTGAAGCTTTCTTT.

The chain has TRBV9 and TRBJ1-4; D might be TRBD1 (5 bases). Germline V gene data show CDR1 as SGDLS and CDR2 as YYNGEE. The length of the CDR3 is 18 residues. V lost 0 bases to trimming and J lost 6 bases, with 21 bases between them. The CDR3 region has the DNA TGTGCCAGCAGCGTAGAGGTGTCGACAGCCGGGGAGGATGAAAAACTGTTTTTT. It encodes CASSVEVSTAGEDEKLFF.

J is TRBJ2-7 and V is TRBV5-8; D may be TRBD2 (6 bases). CDR1 and CDR2 from the germline V gene are SGHTS and YDEGEE. CDR3 size: 15 residues. Trimming pared 0 bases from V and 3 bases from J, leaving 13 bases between. The CDR3 nucleotides read TGTGCCAGCAGCTTGGAGACTGGGAGGATCTACGAGCAGTACTTC. Residues: CASSLETGRIYEQYF.

The V gene is TRBV11-3, the J gene TRBJ2-3, with TRBD2 matching over 9 bases. This CDR3 has 16 amino acids. In germline, CDR1 is SGHNT, CDR2 YENEEA. The V gene end was trimmed by 6 bases and the J gene end by 5 bases; junction bases not matched to a gene: 12. In nucleotides, the CDR3 is TGTGCCAGCAGTCCCCGTGGAGCGGGAGGTAAAGATACGCAGTATTTT. This gives the protein CASSPRGAGGKDTQYF.

The CDR3 nucleotides are TGTGCCAGCAGTTCTCTTTCGGATGAGCAGTTCTTC. This codes for CASSSLSDEQFF. This rearrangement joins TRBV28 to TRBJ2-1; D ambiguous. Trimming cost V 4 bases and J 8 bases, with 9 bases left between them. CDR3 length equals 12 residues. Germline assignment: CDR1 MDHEN and CDR2 SYDVKM.

The CDR3 protein is CATSVGQPDTQYF. The CDR3 DNA is TGTGCCACCAGTGTTGGACAGCCAGATACGCAGTATTTT. The rearrangement uses TRBV24-1 and TRBJ2-3; tentatively, D is TRBD1 (6 bases). V was pared by 5 bases and J by 4 bases, with 9 bases between. The V gene's germline CDR1 is KGHDR and CDR2 SFDVKD. The CDR3 length is 13 residues.

V and J are TRBV5-8 and TRBJ2-6; possible D gene TRBD2, 5 bases. V was clipped by 6 bases and J by 2 bases, with 18 bases between them. Looked up from germline, CDR1 is SGHTS and CDR2 is YDEGEE. This CDR3 region has 17 residues. CDR3 DNA sequence: TGTGCCAGCACCCCTCTGCGGAGAGCGGCTGGGGCCAACGTCCTGACTTTC. It yields the protein CASTPLRRAAGANVLTF.

The gene calls are TRBV9 and TRBJ1-4; D is uncertain. This CDR3 spans 14 amino acids. Between the trimmed V and J ends, which lost 4 bases and 7 bases, there was a span of 14 bases. The germline V gene has CDR1 SGDLS and CDR2 YYNGEE. CDR3 coding DNA: TGTGCCAGCAGCCCCCTGGAGGGCCCTGAAAAACTGTTTTTT. This encodes CASSPLEGPEKLFF. Full variable domain (outside the CDR3, taken from reference TRBV9 and TRBJ1-4): DSGVTQTPKHLITATGQRVTLRCSPRSGDLSVYWYQQSLDQGLQFLIQYYNGEERAKGNILERFSAQQFPDLHSELNLSSLELGDSALYFCASSPLEGPEKLFFGSGTQLSVL.

The rearrangement links TRBV7-9 to TRBJ2-1; TRBD2 matches at 12 bases. The trim removed 8 bases at V and 2 bases at J, leaving 13 bases unmatched. The CDR3 loop spans 18 amino acids. Germline CDR1 is SEHNR and CDR2 is FQNEAQ (reference sequence). The CDR3 reads CASAAASGRVPAYNEQFF. CDR3 nucleotides: TGTGCCAGCGCGGCGGCTAGCGGGAGGGTTCCGGCCTACAATGAGCAGTTCTTC.

The gene calls are TRBV28 and TRBJ1-2; D call uncertain. The V gene lost 7 bases and the J gene lost 1 base, with 19 bases spanning the gap. CDR1 and CDR2 (germline): MDHEN, SYDVKM. This CDR3 has 16 residues. As DNA, the CDR3 is TGTGCCAGCACCCTCTGGGGAGGGAGGGATAACTATGGCTACACCTTC. This codes for CASTLWGGRDNYGYTF.

This clone was seen a single time. The J gene is TRBJ2-3, the V gene TRBV28, with 7 bases matching TRBD2. The CDR3 is 14 amino acids. Germline V gene sequence: CDR1 MDHEN, CDR2 SYDVKM. Germline trimming cut 4 bases from V and 0 bases from J; bases unmatched to any gene: 1. For the CDR3, the DNA is TGTGCCAGCAGTTCGGGGGGAAGCACAGATACGCAGTATTTT. Translation: CASSSGGSTDTQYF. Based on the CDR3 plus reference TRBV28 and TRBJ2-3, the full variable domain is DVKVTQSSRYLVKRTGEKVFLECVQDMDHENMFWYRQDPGLGLRLIYFSYDVKMKEKGDIPEGYSVSREKKERFSLILESASTNQTSMYLCASSSGGSTDTQYFGPGTRLTVL.

The chain combines TRBV4-3 with TRBJ1-3; D gene unclear. Germline-derived CDR1 and CDR2 are LGHNA and YSLEER. The CDR3 covers 17 residues. Between the trimmed V and J ends, which lost 1 base and 3 bases, there was a span of 16 bases. CDR3 DNA sequence: TGCGCCAGCAGCCAAGGGCGGGCCCTCAGAGATGGAAACACCATATATTTT. It specifies CASSQGRALRDGNTIYF.

The chain joins TRBV5-4 to TRBJ1-2; 8 nucleotides match TRBD1. V lost 4 bases and J lost 4; bases outside the gene matches: 9. Germline loops: CDR1 SGHNT, CDR2 YYREEE (reference sequence). CDR3 length: 15 residues. Written as DNA, the CDR3 is TGTGCCAGCAGCCCTGGGCTCGACAGGGGCTATGGCTACACCTTC. As protein: CASSPGLDRGYGYTF.

The CDR3 is CASSLYWEDVSHEQYF. The CDR3, as DNA: TGTGCCAGCAGCTTGTACTGGGAGGACGTTTCCCACGAGCAGTACTTC. This chain connects TRBV5-6 to TRBJ2-7, with D maybe TRBD2 (6 bases). This CDR3 is 16 amino acids long. Germline-derived CDR1 and CDR2 are SGHDT and YYEEEE. The ends were cut back, 1 base at V and 5 bases at J, with 19 bases in the middle. The variable domain in full, completed from reference TRBV5-6 and TRBJ2-7, reads DAGVTQSPTHLIKTRGQQVTLRCSPKSGHDTVSWYQQALGQGPQFIFQYYEEEERQRGNFPDRFSGHQFPNYSSELNVNALLLGDSALYLCASSLYWEDVSHEQYFGPGTRLTVT.

This chain connects TRBV30 to TRBJ1-5; TRBD1 might be the D (5 bases). V lost 2 bases and J lost 3, with 14 bases in between. CDR1 and CDR2 (germline): GTSNPN, SVGIG (reference sequence). CDR3 size: 15 residues. CDR3 amino acids: CAWSWGDGFNQPQHF. CDR3 coding DNA: TGTGCCTGGAGTTGGGGGGACGGATTCAATCAGCCCCAGCATTTT.

The chain employs TRBV6-5 and TRBJ2-7, with D tentatively TRBD2 (5 bases). This CDR3 comprises 11 residues. V was shortened by 6 bases and J by 8 bases, with 11 bases between the two germline ends. Germline values: CDR1 MNHEY, CDR2 SVGAGI. The CDR3 loop is CASRLESKQYF. The DNA of the CDR3 is TGTGCCAGCAGACTAGAAAGTAAGCAGTACTTC.

The chain uses TRBV6-4 and TRBJ1-2; 9 nucleotides match TRBD1. V lost 5 bases, J lost 6 bases, and 7 bases stayed unmatched. Germline-derived CDR1 and CDR2 are MRHNA and SNTAGT. This CDR3 has 14 amino acids. The CDR3 is CASSLSGTGNGYTF. In DNA, the CDR3 is TGTGCCAGCAGTCTTTCCGGGACAGGGAATGGCTACACCTTC.

The J gene is TRBJ2-1, the V gene TRBV4-2, with D perhaps matching TRBD2 (6 bases). Trimming cost V 1 base and J 6 bases, with 13 bases left between them. The germline gives CDR1 LGHNA, CDR2 YNFKEQ. CDR3 length: 15 amino acids. For the CDR3, the DNA is TGTGCCAGCAGCCAAGTGGGGGGAAACTTCAATGAGCAGTTCTTC. Its protein product is CASSQVGGNFNEQFF.